These T cell receptor beta chains were read from a single sample in a study of T cells in localized non-small cell lung cancer. Some clones are missing from TCRdb's copy, which holds only in-frame ones; the method was immunoSEQ multiplex PCR. The sample shows about 130,000 clones, 70% to 90% of them seen only once. The material was peripheral blood, obtained before any cancer treatment. Receptors originate from a female donor of 60 years or more with stage I lung adenocarcinoma. Each CDR3 is given with its conserved first and last residue. The D gene is left open where the match is weak. The listing skips clone size in some rows; elsewhere it reads once, few, many or a size class.

j_call d_call v_call clone_size cdr3_aa cdr3_nt
TRBJ2-5 TRBD2 TRBV6-1 . CASSEQREVMTETQYF TGTGCCAGCAGTGAACAGCGGGAGGTTATGACGGAGACCCAGTACTTC
TRBJ2-1 TRBD2 TRBV9 many CASSRLAGGYNEQFF TGTGCCAGCAGCAGACTAGCGGGAGGGTACAATGAGCAGTTCTTC
TRBJ2-7 TRBD2 TRBV14 . CASSPGLVNFEQYF TGTGCCAGCAGCCCGGGACTAGTAAATTTCGAGCAGTACTTC
TRBJ2-3 TRBD1 TRBV9 . CASSGAPGQGGYTQYF TGTGCCAGCAGCGGTGCCCCGGGACAGGGTGGATATACGCAGTATTTT
TRBJ2-1 . TRBV9 . CASSAEGVNEQFF TGTGCCAGCAGCGCTGAAGGGGTCAATGAGCAGTTCTTC
TRBJ2-5 . TRBV6-6 . CASSRNPSQETQYF TGTGCCAGCTCCAGGAACCCGAGTCAAGAGACCCAGTACTTC
TRBJ2-2 . TRBV6-5 . CASREGTGELFF TGTGCCAGCAGGGAGGGAACCGGGGAGCTGTTTTTT
TRBJ2-1 TRBD2 TRBV7-3 . CASSPTSGHNEQFF TGTGCCAGCAGCCCGACTAGCGGCCACAATGAGCAGTTCTTC
TRBJ2-5 . TRBV15 . CATSKGQETQYF TGTGCCACCAGCAAGGGCCAAGAGACCCAGTACTTC
TRBJ2-7 TRBD2 TRBV5-1 . CASSLDGRGRGPYEQYF TGCGCCAGCAGCTTGGACGGGAGGGGCAGGGGTCCCTACGAGCAGTACTTC
TRBJ2-1 TRBD2 TRBV5-4 . CASSLGSLAGGSYNEQFF TGTGCCAGCAGCTTGGGGTCCCTAGCGGGAGGCTCCTACAATGAGCAGTTCTTC
TRBJ1-2 TRBD1 TRBV6-4 . CASSEYRGGGYTF TGTGCCAGCAGTGAATACAGGGGTGGTGGCTACACCTTC
TRBJ2-1 . TRBV7-6 . CASSLGRASYNEQFF TGTGCCAGCAGCTTAGGGCGGGCCTCCTACAATGAGCAGTTCTTC
TRBJ2-5 . TRBV28 once CASISSQETQYF TGTGCCAGCATCAGCAGCCAAGAGACCCAGTACTTC
TRBJ2-1 . TRBV11-3 . CASSQGYNEQFF TGTGCCAGCAGCCAGGGGTACAATGAGCAGTTCTTC
TRBJ1-2 . TRBV28 few CASSLNGYGYTF TGTGCCAGCAGTTTAAACGGATATGGCTACACCTTC
TRBJ2-7 . TRBV2 . CASRGPRSSYEQYF TGTGCCAGCCGGGGACCGCGAAGCTCCTACGAGCAGTACTTC
TRBJ2-1 . TRBV6-1 . CASSELRTTHEQFF TGTGCCAGCAGTGAACTTCGGACTACCCATGAGCAGTTCTTC
TRBJ1-5 . TRBV2 few CASSPGPNQPQHF TGTGCCTCTTCCCCGGGGCCTAATCAGCCCCAGCATTTT
TRBJ2-1 . TRBV11-2 . CASSLWEPQADEQFF TGTGCCAGCAGCTTGTGGGAACCTCAGGCCGATGAGCAGTTCTTC
TRBJ1-2 TRBD1 TRBV28 . CATNSPWTGLYYGYTF TGTGCCACCAACTCCCCCTGGACAGGGCTCTACTATGGCTACACCTTC
TRBJ2-7 . TRBV30 few CAWSVPRTKRQQYF TGTGCCTGGAGTGTACCCCGGACAAAGAGACAGCAGTACTTC
TRBJ1-2 . TRBV18 . CASSNKGDYGYTF TGTGCCAGCTCAAATAAGGGTGACTATGGCTACACCTTC
TRBJ2-3 TRBD2 TRBV9 . CASSVATGLAGWGSTDTQYF TGTGCCAGCAGCGTAGCTACGGGACTAGCGGGATGGGGTAGCACAGATACGCAGTATTTT
TRBJ2-1 TRBD2 TRBV6-6 . CASILSPGTRILEQFF TGTGCCAGCATTCTTTCACCCGGGACTAGAATTCTTGAGCAGTTCTTC
TRBJ2-7 TRBD2 TRBV7-2 . CASSLDGAGVGYEQYF TGTGCCAGCAGCTTAGACGGGGCGGGAGTGGGCTACGAGCAGTACTTC
TRBJ2-7 . TRBV7-9 . CASSLVTGLEQYF TGTGCCAGCAGCTTAGTAACCGGGCTCGAGCAGTACTTC
TRBJ2-7 . TRBV2 . CATQGSYEQYF TGTGCCACCCAGGGTTCCTACGAGCAGTACTTC
TRBJ2-2 TRBD1 TRBV19 . CASKTPGTVDTGELFF TGTGCCAGTAAAACCCCCGGGACAGTTGACACCGGGGAGCTGTTTTTT
TRBJ2-3 . TRBV7-9 . CASSQIDQGAQYF TGTGCCAGCAGTCAAATCGACCAGGGTGCGCAGTATTTT
TRBJ2-7 TRBD2 TRBV4-2 . CASSQVRGSTYEQYF TGTGCCAGCAGCCAAGTCCGCGGGAGCACCTACGAGCAGTACTTC
TRBJ2-1 . TRBV5-1 few CASSLYENGEQFF TGCGCCAGCAGCTTGTACGAAAATGGTGAGCAGTTCTTC
TRBJ2-7 . TRBV5-6 . CASSAAGTLSSYEQYF TGTGCCAGCAGCGCTGCCGGGACACTGAGCTCCTACGAGCAGTACTTC